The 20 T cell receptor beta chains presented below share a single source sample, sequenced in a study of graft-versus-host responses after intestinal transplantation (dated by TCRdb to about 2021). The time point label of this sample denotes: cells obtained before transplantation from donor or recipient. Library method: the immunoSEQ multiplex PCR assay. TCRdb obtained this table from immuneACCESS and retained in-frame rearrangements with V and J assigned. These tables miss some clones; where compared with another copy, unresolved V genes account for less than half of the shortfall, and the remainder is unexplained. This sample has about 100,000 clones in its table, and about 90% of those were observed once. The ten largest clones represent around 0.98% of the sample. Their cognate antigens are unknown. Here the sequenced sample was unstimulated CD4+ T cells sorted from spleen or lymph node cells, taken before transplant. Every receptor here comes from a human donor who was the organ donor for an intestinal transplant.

This CDR3 is CTSSQDAEHQISYEQYF. The CDR3 bases are TGCACCAGCAGCCAAGACGCCGAGCACCAAATCTCCTACGAGCAGTACTTC. The chain links TRBV1 to TRBJ2-7; the D call of TRBD2 is as the table states it, not checked on the DNA. TRBV1 represents a pseudogene. The CDR3 spans 17 residues.

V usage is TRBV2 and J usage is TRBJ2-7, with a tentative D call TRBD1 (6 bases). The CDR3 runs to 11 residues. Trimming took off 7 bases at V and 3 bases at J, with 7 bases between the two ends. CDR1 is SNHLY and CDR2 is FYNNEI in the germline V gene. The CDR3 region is CASNRDYEQYF. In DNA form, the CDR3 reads TGTGCCAGCAACAGGGACTACGAGCAGTACTTC.

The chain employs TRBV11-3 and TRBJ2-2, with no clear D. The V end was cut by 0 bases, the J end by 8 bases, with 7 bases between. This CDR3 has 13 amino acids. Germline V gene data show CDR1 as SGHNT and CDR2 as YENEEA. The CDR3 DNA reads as TGTGCCAGCAGCTTAGATCCGGTGGGGGAGCTGTTTTTT. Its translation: CASSLDPVGELFF. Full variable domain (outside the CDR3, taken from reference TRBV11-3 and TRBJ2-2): EAGVVQSPRYKIIEKKQPVAFWCNPISGHNTLYWYLQNLGQGPELLIRYENEEAVDDSQLPKDRFSAERLKGVDSTLKIQPAELGDSAVYLCASSLDPVGELFFGEGSRLTVL.

The DNA of the CDR3 is TGTGCCAGCCCCGAGAGGAGGACTAGCGGGGGTTCTCCTGGGGCCAACGTCCTGACTTTC. It yields the protein CASPERRTSGGSPGANVLTF. This chain connects TRBV7-8 to TRBJ2-6; 13 bases fit TRBD2. CDR1 and CDR2 from the germline V gene are SGHVS and FQNEAQ. This CDR3 has 20 residues. V lost 8 bases, J lost 2 bases, and 15 bases stayed unmatched. The full variable domain, with the rest looked up from reference TRBV7-8 and TRBJ2-6, is GAGVSQSPRYKVAKRGQDVALRCDPISGHVSLFWYQQALGQGPEFLTYFQNEAQLDKSGLPSDRFFAERPEGSVSTLKIQRTQQEDSAVYLCASPERRTSGGSPGANVLTFGAGSRLTVL.

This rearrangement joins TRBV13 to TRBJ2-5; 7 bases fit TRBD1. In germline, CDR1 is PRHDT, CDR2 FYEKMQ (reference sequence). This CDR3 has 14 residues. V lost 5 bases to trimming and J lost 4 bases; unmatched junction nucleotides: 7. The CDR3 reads CASSRQGIPETQYF. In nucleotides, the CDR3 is TGTGCCAGCAGCAGACAGGGAATCCCAGAGACCCAGTACTTC.

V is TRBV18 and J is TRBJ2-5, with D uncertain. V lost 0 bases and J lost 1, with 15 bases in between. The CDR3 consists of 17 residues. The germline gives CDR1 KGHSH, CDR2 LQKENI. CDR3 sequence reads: CASSPPWESRTQETQYF. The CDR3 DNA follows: TGTGCCAGCTCACCACCTTGGGAATCCAGGACCCAAGAGACCCAGTACTTC.

The CDR3 nucleotides read TGTGCCAGCAGCTTGGGGGTAGGGTATGAGCAGTTCTTC. As protein: CASSLGVGYEQFF. The chain couples TRBV5-6 to TRBJ2-1; D is unresolved. Germline CDR1 and CDR2: SGHDT and YYEEEE. The length of the CDR3 is 13 residues. Trimming cost V 0 bases and J 8 bases, with 9 bases left between them.

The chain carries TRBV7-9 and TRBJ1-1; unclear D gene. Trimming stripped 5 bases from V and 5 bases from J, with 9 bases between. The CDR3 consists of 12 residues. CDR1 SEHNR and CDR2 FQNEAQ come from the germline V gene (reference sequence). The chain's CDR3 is CASSPTRTEAFF. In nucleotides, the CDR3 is TGTGCCAGCAGCCCGACGAGGACTGAAGCTTTCTTT.

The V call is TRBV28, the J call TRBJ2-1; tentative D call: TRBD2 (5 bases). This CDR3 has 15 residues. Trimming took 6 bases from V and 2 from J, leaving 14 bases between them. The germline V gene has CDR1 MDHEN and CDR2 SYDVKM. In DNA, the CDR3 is TGTGCCAGCAGCCTGACACTAGAGGCCTACAATGAGCAGTTCTTC. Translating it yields CASSLTLEAYNEQFF.

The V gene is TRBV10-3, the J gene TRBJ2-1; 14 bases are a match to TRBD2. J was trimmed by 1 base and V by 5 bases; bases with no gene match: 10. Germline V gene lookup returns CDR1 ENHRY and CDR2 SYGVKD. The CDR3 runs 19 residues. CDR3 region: CAISRLTSGGAGSYNEQFF. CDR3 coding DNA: TGTGCCATCAGTCGCCTGACTAGCGGGGGGGCCGGATCCTACAATGAGCAGTTCTTC.

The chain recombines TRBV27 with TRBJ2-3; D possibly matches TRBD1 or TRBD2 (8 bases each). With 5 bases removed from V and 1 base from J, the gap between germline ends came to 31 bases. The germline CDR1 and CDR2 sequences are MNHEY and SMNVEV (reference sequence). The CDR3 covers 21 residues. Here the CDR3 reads CASSRWARGRGALLGTDTQYF. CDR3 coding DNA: TGTGCCAGCAGTCGGTGGGCCAGGGGGCGGGGGGCCCTCCTGGGCACAGATACGCAGTATTTT.

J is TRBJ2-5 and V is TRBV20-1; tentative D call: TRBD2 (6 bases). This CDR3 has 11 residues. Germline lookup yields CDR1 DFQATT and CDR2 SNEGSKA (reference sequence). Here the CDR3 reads CMGGVEETQYF. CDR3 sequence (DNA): TGCATGGGCGGGGTAGAAGAGACCCAGTACTTC.

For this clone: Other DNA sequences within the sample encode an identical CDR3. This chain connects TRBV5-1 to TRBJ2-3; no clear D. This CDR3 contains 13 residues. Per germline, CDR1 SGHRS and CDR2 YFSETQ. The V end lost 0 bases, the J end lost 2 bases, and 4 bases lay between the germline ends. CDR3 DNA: TGCGCCAGCAGCTTGGGCCCCACAGATACGCAGTATTTT. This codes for CASSLGPTDTQYF.

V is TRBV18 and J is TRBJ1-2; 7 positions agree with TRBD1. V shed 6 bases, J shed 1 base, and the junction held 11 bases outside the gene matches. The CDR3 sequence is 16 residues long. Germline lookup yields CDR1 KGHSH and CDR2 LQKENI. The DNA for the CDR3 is TGTGCCAGCTCGACCGGGACAGTAAATTATAACTATGGCTACACCTTC. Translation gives CASSTGTVNYNYGYTF. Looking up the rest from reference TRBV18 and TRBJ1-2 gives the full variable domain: NAGVMQNPRHLVRRRGQEARLRCSPMKGHSHVYWYRQLPEEGLKFMVYLQKENIIDESGMPKERFSAEFPKEGPSILRIQQVVRGDSAAYFCASSTGTVNYNYGYTFGSGTRLTVV.

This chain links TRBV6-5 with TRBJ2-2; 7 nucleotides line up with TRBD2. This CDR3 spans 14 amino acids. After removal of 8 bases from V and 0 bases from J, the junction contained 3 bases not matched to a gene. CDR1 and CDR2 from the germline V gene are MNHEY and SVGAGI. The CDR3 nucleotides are TGTGCCAGCGGGAGGGCCTCGAACACCGGGGAGCTGTTTTTT. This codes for CASGRASNTGELFF.

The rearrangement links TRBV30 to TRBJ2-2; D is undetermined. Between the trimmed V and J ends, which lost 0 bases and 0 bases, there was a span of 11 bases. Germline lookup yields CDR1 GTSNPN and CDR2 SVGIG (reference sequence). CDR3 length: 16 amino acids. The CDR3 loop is CAWSVLSWTNTGELFF. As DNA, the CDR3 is TGTGCCTGGAGTGTACTCAGCTGGACGAACACCGGGGAGCTGTTTTTT.

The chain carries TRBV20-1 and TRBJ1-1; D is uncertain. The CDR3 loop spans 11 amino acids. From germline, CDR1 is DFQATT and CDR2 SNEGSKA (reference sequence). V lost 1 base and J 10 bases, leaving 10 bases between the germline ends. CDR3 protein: CSARGREGAFF. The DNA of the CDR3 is TGCAGTGCTAGAGGACGGGAAGGAGCTTTCTTT.

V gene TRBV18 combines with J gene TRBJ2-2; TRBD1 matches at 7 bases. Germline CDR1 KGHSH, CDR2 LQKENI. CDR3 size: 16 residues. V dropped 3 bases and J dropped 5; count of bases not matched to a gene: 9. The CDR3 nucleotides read TGTGCCAGCTCACCCACGTTGACAGGGATAACCGGGGAGCTGTTTTTT. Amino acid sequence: CASSPTLTGITGELFF. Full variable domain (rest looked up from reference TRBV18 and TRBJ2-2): NAGVMQNPRHLVRRRGQEARLRCSPMKGHSHVYWYRQLPEEGLKFMVYLQKENIIDESGMPKERFSAEFPKEGPSILRIQQVVRGDSAAYFCASSPTLTGITGELFFGEGSRLTVL.

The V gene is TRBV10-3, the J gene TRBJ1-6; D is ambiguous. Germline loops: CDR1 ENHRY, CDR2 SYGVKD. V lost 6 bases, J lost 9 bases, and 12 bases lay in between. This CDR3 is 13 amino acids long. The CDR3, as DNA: TGTGCCATCAGAAGGAGTATGGGTTCACCCCTCCACTTT. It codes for CAIRRSMGSPLHF.

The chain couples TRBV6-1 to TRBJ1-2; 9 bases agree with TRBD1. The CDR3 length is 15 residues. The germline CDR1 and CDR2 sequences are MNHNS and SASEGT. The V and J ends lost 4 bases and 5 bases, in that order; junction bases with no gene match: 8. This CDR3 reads CASSAQMGTGYGYTF. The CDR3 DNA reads TGTGCCAGCAGTGCCCAAATGGGGACAGGGTATGGCTACACCTTC.